A selection of T cell receptor beta chains follows, all from one sample in a study of HIV-infected patients and healthy controls. TCRdb re-derived calls from the 5' RACE reads in MiXCR, one entry per CDR3 protein. The sample consists of tens of thousands of distinct CDR3 sequences, 8.5% of them appearing once. Sample: blood. The receptors come from an adult in good health. Each CDR3 is given with its conserved first and last residue. D genes are given only for firm matches. Size values are once, few and many counts, or a class for expanded clones, and some rows have none.

D gene,clone size,CDR3 length,V gene,J gene,CDR3 DNA,CDR3 protein
.,many,16,TRBV11-2,TRBJ2-4,TGTGCCAGCAGCTTAGGAGGGGCTTTAGCCAAAAACATTCAGTACTTC,CASSLGGALAKNIQYF
TRBD1,many,18,TRBV24-1,TRBJ2-3,TGTGCCACCAAACCCCACCGGGACAGGGAGGCGAGCACAGATACGCAGTATTTT,CATKPHRDREASTDTQYF
.,.,15,TRBV6-1,TRBJ2-5,TGTGCCAGCAGTGAACTAGGCGGTTCCCAAGAGACCCAGTACTTC,CASSELGGSQETQYF
TRBD2,many,16,TRBV6-2/TRBV6-3,TRBJ2-3,TGTGCCAGCAGCCTCGGGACTAGCGCTAGCACAGATACGCAGTATTTT,CASSLGTSASTDTQYF
.,many,13,TRBV5-1,TRBJ2-5,TGCGCCAGCAGCCACGACTACCAAGAGACCCAGTACTTC,CASSHDYQETQYF
TRBD1,few,16,TRBV20-1,TRBJ1-1,TGCAGTGCGCCGCCCGTTTCGGCAGGGGGGAACACTGAAGCTTTCTTT,CSAPPVSAGGNTEAFF
.,.,14,TRBV5-1,TRBJ1-5,TGCGCCAGCAGCTTGGCAGGGGAAGGACAGCCCCAGCATTTT,CASSLAGEGQPQHF
.,many,17,TRBV7-9,TRBJ2-1,TGTGCCAGCAGCTCAAGCCTAGGGTCTTCCCCCTACAATGAGCAGTTCTTC,CASSSSLGSSPYNEQFF
.,many,14,TRBV13,TRBJ2-1,TGTGCCAGCAGCTTAGCCAGGGGGGTCCCGGGAGAGTTCTTC,CASSLARGVPGEFF
TRBD1,.,16,TRBV27,TRBJ1-5,TGTGCCAGCAGTTTGACAGGGCTTTATAGCAATCAGCCCCAGCATTTT,CASSLTGLYSNQPQHF
.,many,14,TRBV20-1,TRBJ2-7,TGCAGTGCGATCCGTGAGGTTGGAACCTACGAGCAGTACTTC,CSAIREVGTYEQYF
.,many,14,TRBV6-5,TRBJ2-7,TGTGCCAGCAGTTACTCATCGGGGTTTGGGGAGCAGTACTTC,CASSYSSGFGEQYF
TRBD1,.,14,TRBV10-3,TRBJ2-7,TGTGCCATCAGCCAGGGACAGGGGGCTGACGAGCAGTACTTC,CAISQGQGADEQYF
.,few,15,TRBV5-1,TRBJ2-5,TGCGCCAACCGATTGGGGGCTAGCAGACAAGAGACCCAGTACTTC,CANRLGASRQETQYF
.,many,14,TRBV19,TRBJ1-1,TGTGCCAGTAGTATACAGGGCAGAAACACTGAAGCTTTCTTT,CASSIQGRNTEAFF
TRBD2,.,18,TRBV20-1,TRBJ2-7,TGCAGTGCTAGTGGGAGGGCTAGCGGGGGGCATAACGCCTACGAGCAGTACTTC,CSASGRASGGHNAYEQYF
TRBD2,medium-sized,18,TRBV20-1,TRBJ2-1,TGCAGTGCAGCCACGGTGGGACTAGCGGGGGGGAATCGAAATGAGCAGTTCTTC,CSAATVGLAGGNRNEQFF
TRBD2,many,15,TRBV6-5,TRBJ2-3,TGTGCCAGCGACTCTAGCGGGGGAAGCACAGATACGCAGTATTTT,CASDSSGGSTDTQYF
TRBD2,many,14,TRBV27,TRBJ2-1,TGTGCCAGCAGTCCGAGCGGGGGGGCCGTGGAGCAGTTCTTC,CASSPSGGAVEQFF
.,medium-sized,17,TRBV11-2,TRBJ2-2,TGTGCCAGCAGCCCAGGGGGGTGGGAGCCGAACACCGGGGAGCTGTTTTTT,CASSPGGWEPNTGELFF
TRBD2,many,16,TRBV7-2,TRBJ2-3,TGTGCCAGCAGCTTAGGACTAGCTCCGGGCACAGATACGCAGTATTTT,CASSLGLAPGTDTQYF
.,.,17,TRBV20-1,TRBJ1-1,TGCAGTGCTAGAGCCCTCGACAGGTTGCGGATAGGCACTGAAGCTTTCTTT,CSARALDRLRIGTEAFF
.,many,13,TRBV20-1,TRBJ1-1,TGCAGTGCCCACACCTTTGGGAACACTGAAGCTTTCTTT,CSAHTFGNTEAFF
.,many,14,TRBV5-1,TRBJ1-1,TGCGCCAGCAGCCCCCACGAAGATTGGGGACGAGCTTTCTTT,CASSPHEDWGRAFF
TRBD2,many,19,TRBV4-2,TRBJ2-3,TGTGCCAGCAGCCCTCGATTAGGGACTAGCGGGGGGGTGTTAGATACGCAGTATTTT,CASSPRLGTSGGVLDTQYF
TRBD1,many,16,TRBV20-1,TRBJ2-1,TGCAGTGCTAGAGGTGGTGTGACAGGGGGCTACAATGAGCAGTTCTTC,CSARGGVTGGYNEQFF
.,once,11,TRBV29-1,TRBJ1-1,TGCGCCCTGGGGGTTATCACTGAAGCTTTCTTT,CALGVITEAFF
.,many,15,TRBV29-1,TRBJ2-3,TGCAGCGCCCCGGAGTGGGGCTCTAGCACAGATACGCAGTATTTT,CSAPEWGSSTDTQYF
.,.,15,TRBV24-1,TRBJ2-2,TGTGCCACCGGTGGGCTCGAAGGGAACACCGGGGAGCTGTTTTTT,CATGGLEGNTGELFF
TRBD1,.,17,TRBV28,TRBJ2-5,TGTGCCAGCAGCACTCCACGGACAGGGGGCTTGGGAGAGACCCAGTACTTC,CASSTPRTGGLGETQYF
.,many,11,TRBV7-2,TRBJ2-3,TGTGCCAGCAGCTCGAGAGATACGCAGTATTTT,CASSSRDTQYF
.,many,14,TRBV7-8,TRBJ2-5,TGTGCCAGCAGCTTAGGGTGGGACCAAGAGACCCAGTACTTC,CASSLGWDQETQYF
.,many,13,TRBV13,TRBJ2-1,TGTGCCAGCAGCTTAGGGGGGGTACATGAGCAGTTCTTC,CASSLGGVHEQFF
TRBD1,many,15,TRBV5-1,TRBJ2-5,TGCGCCAGCAGACGGGCAGGGGGTTCGTCAGAGACCCAGTACTTC,CASRRAGGSSETQYF
.,many,16,TRBV28,TRBJ2-7,TGTGCCAGCAGCTTCCACTCCGGGGACCCAACCTACGAGCAGTACTTC,CASSFHSGDPTYEQYF
TRBD2,many,13,TRBV6-1,TRBJ2-3,TGTGCCAGCAGTGAGAGCGGGGATTATACGCAGTATTTT,CASSESGDYTQYF
TRBD1,.,15,TRBV18,TRBJ1-1,TGTGCCAGCTCACCGCGGACAGGGGCCAACACTGAAGCTTTCTTT,CASSPRTGANTEAFF
TRBD2,medium-sized,13,TRBV20-1,TRBJ2-7,TGCAGTGCCCGCCGGACTAGCGGCTACGAGCAGTACTTC,CSARRTSGYEQYF
TRBD2,many,16,TRBV30,TRBJ2-3,TGTGCCAGTTCTAGCGGGGGGGCCTTAGAGTCAGATACGCAGTATTTT,CASSSGGALESDTQYF
.,many,14,TRBV2,TRBJ1-2,TGTGCCAGCAGTCTCGAACAGGGCTCTTATGGCTACACCTTC,CASSLEQGSYGYTF
.,many,16,TRBV28,TRBJ2-6,TGTGCCAGCAGTTTTAGGGATTATACTGGGGCCAACGTCCTGACTTTC,CASSFRDYTGANVLTF
.,many,14,TRBV7-2,TRBJ2-3,TGTGCCAGCAGCTTAGCGCGAGCTCAAGATACGCAGTATTTT,CASSLARAQDTQYF
TRBD1,many,16,TRBV28,TRBJ2-3,TGTGCCAGCAGTTTGGGACAGGGGGCATTCACAGATACGCAGTATTTT,CASSLGQGAFTDTQYF